The rows below give T cell receptor beta chains drawn from one sample of a study of T cell responses to AZD1222 COVID-19 vaccine. Clones were sequenced by immunoSEQ multiplex PCR, and TCRdb holds only the in-frame ones, with some missing. Of approximately 150,000 clones listed, roughly 89% are singletons. The sequencing here drew on peripheral blood, taken on day 0 of AZD1222 vaccination. Every receptor here comes from an adult in good health. Each CDR3 is given with its conserved first and last residue. The D gene is left open where the match is weak. Clone size is stated in some rows and not others, as once, few, many or a class when expanded.

j_call cdr3_length v_call d_call clone_size cdr3_nt cdr3_aa
TRBJ2-2 17 TRBV28 TRBD2 . TGTGCCAGCAGTTTGGCTAGCGGGAATCACAAACCCGGGGAGCTGTTTTTT CASSLASGNHKPGELFF
TRBJ1-6 13 TRBV27 . . TGTGCCAGCAGTTTATCCACAAATTCACCCCTCCACTTT CASSLSTNSPLHF
TRBJ1-1 14 TRBV2 TRBD1 . TGTGCCAGCAGGGGGCAGACAGGGGTCGCTGAAGCTTTCTTT CASRGQTGVAEAFF
TRBJ1-4 17 TRBV7-9 . few TGTGCCAGCAGCTTAAAGGGCAGGGAGACAACTAATGAAAAACTGTTTTTT CASSLKGRETTNEKLFF
TRBJ1-3 16 TRBV9 . . TGTGCCAGCAGCGTTAACCGGGACAACTCTGGAAACACCATATATTTT CASSVNRDNSGNTIYF
TRBJ2-7 15 TRBV7-2 . . TGTGCCAGCAGCTCGGGGCAGGGGAGCTCCTACGAGCAGTACTTC CASSSGQGSSYEQYF
TRBJ2-2 14 TRBV29-1 . . TGCAGCGTTGGGGGCTACAAGAACACCGGGGAGCTGTTTTTT CSVGGYKNTGELFF
TRBJ1-3 15 TRBV28 TRBD1 . TGTGCCAGCAGAAGGACAGGGAACAGTGGAAACACCATATATTTT CASRRTGNSGNTIYF
TRBJ1-2 15 TRBV19 . . TGTGCCAGTAGTATAGGAGGAGGCTTTTACTATGGCTACACCTTC CASSIGGGFYYGYTF
TRBJ1-1 11 TRBV28 . . TGTGCCAGCAGCAGGACGGTCGGAGCTTTCTTT CASSRTVGAFF
TRBJ1-5 13 TRBV7-2 . . TGTGCCAGCCAGGGGTCCCCCAATCAGCCCCAGCATTTT CASQGSPNQPQHF
TRBJ2-7 15 TRBV28 TRBD2 . TGTGCCACCCAAAGGGGACTAGCGGGGATCTACGAGCAGTACTTC CATQRGLAGIYEQYF
TRBJ1-1 11 TRBV20-1 . . TGCAGGGCGAGATGGACCACTGAAGCTTTCTTT CRARWTTEAFF
TRBJ2-6 13 TRBV6-4 . . TGTGCCAGCAGCCAGGGTGGGGCCAACGTCCTGACTTTC CASSQGGANVLTF
TRBJ2-3 16 TRBV11-2 . . TGTGCCAGCCGCCCTATCGGGCGGGGCACTTATGGTACGCAGTATTTT CASRPIGRGTYGTQYF
TRBJ1-2 15 TRBV6-5 . . TGTGCCAGCAGTTACTCGCCGGGGGCTGGCTATGGCTACACCTTC CASSYSPGAGYGYTF
TRBJ1-2 13 TRBV12-3/TRBV12-4 . once TGTGCCAGCACCCCGGGAGGGACCTATGGCTACACCTTC CASTPGGTYGYTF
TRBJ2-1 15 TRBV5-1 . . TGCGCCAGCAGCTTGGTAGGGTCGGGGGTCAATGAGCAGTTCTTC CASSLVGSGVNEQFF
TRBJ1-1 16 TRBV5-1 . . TGCGCCAGCAGCTTTTATACCCGGACTAGGAACACTGAAGCTTTCTTT CASSFYTRTRNTEAFF
TRBJ2-4 12 TRBV4-1 . . TGCGCTCGAGTTTTAGCCAAAAACATTCAGTACTTC CARVLAKNIQYF
TRBJ1-4 18 TRBV19 TRBD1 . TGTGCCAGTAGTATATGGACAGGGTCACGGACAGAAAATGAAAAACTGTTTTTT CASSIWTGSRTENEKLFF
TRBJ1-3 16 TRBV27 . . TGTGCCAGCAGTTTATCATGGGGGGTTGCGGGAAACACCATATATTTT CASSLSWGVAGNTIYF
TRBJ2-1 13 TRBV7-3 . few TGTGCCAGCAGCTTAGGGGATGCGGGAGAGCAGTTCTTC CASSLGDAGEQFF
TRBJ2-3 15 TRBV7-3 . . TGTGCCAGCAGCCAGACACAACTCGGCACAGATACGCAGTATTTT CASSQTQLGTDTQYF
TRBJ2-7 12 TRBV28 . . TGTGCCAGCAGTTTTGGGGCTTACGAGCAGTACTTC CASSFGAYEQYF
TRBJ2-3 16 TRBV5-4 . . TGTGCCAGCAGCCGCCCGGGTTTCTTCCTCACAGATACGCAGTATTTT CASSRPGFFLTDTQYF
TRBJ1-6 14 TRBV14 . . TGTGCCAGCAGCCAAGGTCGATATAATTCACCCCTCCACTTT CASSQGRYNSPLHF
TRBJ2-3 13 TRBV7-2 . . TGTGCCAGCAGCCGGAGTATGAGGGATACGCAGTATTTT CASSRSMRDTQYF
TRBJ2-1 15 TRBV27 TRBD2 . TGTGCCAGCAGTTTTAGACTAGCGGGAGGAAATGAGCAGTTCTTC CASSFRLAGGNEQFF
TRBJ1-4 15 TRBV27 TRBD1 . TGTGCCAGCAGTTCACCGGGACAGGGGCAGGAAAAACTGTTTTTT CASSSPGQGQEKLFF
TRBJ2-7 13 TRBV7-2 . . TGTGCCAGCAGCTTAGACAGGCGCTACGAGCAGTACTTC CASSLDRRYEQYF
TRBJ2-1 16 TRBV6-5 TRBD1 . TGTGCCAGCAGTTACCGGGGACAGGGACTTTACAATGAGCAGTTCTTC CASSYRGQGLYNEQFF
TRBJ2-1 15 TRBV2 . few TGTGCCAGCCTGCGGAACAGCAACTACAACAATGAGCAGTTCTTC CASLRNSNYNNEQFF
TRBJ2-1 14 TRBV7-3 TRBD2 . TGTGCCAGCAGCTACCAAGCGGGAGTCGGTGAGCAGTTCTTC CASSYQAGVGEQFF
TRBJ1-4 14 TRBV6-5 . . TGTGCCAGCAGCCTAACGAGGGAGGCTCGAAAACTGTTTTTT CASSLTREARKLFF
TRBJ2-7 16 TRBV7-3 TRBD2 . TGTGCCAGCAGCTTAAGTGGGGGTAGCGGGAGCTACGAGCAGTACTTC CASSLSGGSGSYEQYF
TRBJ2-7 15 TRBV12-5 TRBD1 . TGTGCTAGTGGTTCCGGACAGGCGATCTCCTACGAGCAGTACTTC CASGSGQAISYEQYF
TRBJ1-6 16 TRBV5-3 . many TGTGCCAGAAGCCTCTGGTGGCAGGGAGGTAATTCACCCCTCCACTTT CARSLWWQGGNSPLHF
TRBJ1-2 14 TRBV19 TRBD1 . TGTGCCAGTAGTATAGCCGGAGGGGACAGGGGGCGGACCTTC CASSIAGGDRGRTF
TRBJ1-4 15 TRBV3-1/TRBV3-2 . . TGTGCCAGCAGCCAACGGGCAGGTGTTAATGAAAAACTGTTTTTT CASSQRAGVNEKLFF
TRBJ1-6 13 TRBV7-9 . . TGTGCCAGCAGCCTTATGGGGGGCTCACCCCTCCACTTT CASSLMGGSPLHF
TRBJ1-4 13 TRBV6-5 . . TGTGCCAGCTCGGGGGTTTTAGATGAAAAACTGTTTTTT CASSGVLDEKLFF
TRBJ1-1 15 TRBV6-5 . once TGTGCCAGCAGTTCCATTGCGGGCCGGAAAACTGAAGCTTTCTTT CASSSIAGRKTEAFF
TRBJ2-2 15 TRBV19 TRBD1 . TGTGCCAGTAGTATTGGACAGGTGCACACCGGGGAGCTGTTTTTT CASSIGQVHTGELFF
TRBJ2-3 15 TRBV11-3 TRBD2 . TGTGCCAGCAGCTTAGAAGCGGGAGGCAGAGATACGCAGTATTTT CASSLEAGGRDTQYF